These 17 T cell receptor beta chains came from one sample sequenced in a study of cytomegalovirus exposure and HLA in healthy donors (dated by TCRdb to between 2016 and 2019). Libraries came from the immunoSEQ multiplex PCR assay. In TCRdb, the immuneACCESS table is reduced to in-frame sequences with V and J assigned. These tables do not hold every clone; where another copy was compared, an unresolved V gene accounts for under half, and the others remain unexplained. A total of about 98,000 clones appear in this sample, over 75% of them only once. The ten largest clones take up over 6% of the sample. The sample was PBMCs. These receptors were taken from a young man in good health and CMV-seropositive.

V usage is TRBV11-1 and J usage is TRBJ2-5, with 8 bases lining up with TRBD1. There are 15 residues in the CDR3. The germline V gene has CDR1 SGHAT and CDR2 FQDESV (reference sequence). V shed 7 bases and J 5 bases; nucleotides not matched to a gene: 12. The CDR3 DNA follows: TGTGCCAGCAAAAAAGGACAGGGAGTTAGGGAGACCCAGTACTTC. It codes for CASKKGQGVRETQYF.

The table lists this clone with a few counts. The chain employs TRBV15 and TRBJ1-6, with D possibly being TRBD1 (5 bases). Germline V gives CDR1 LNHNV, CDR2 YYDKDF (reference sequence). With 0 bases removed from V and 0 bases from J, the gap between germline ends came to 9 bases. CDR3 length: 17 residues. The CDR3 sequence: CATSRETALSYNSPLHF. The CDR3, as DNA: TGTGCCACCAGCAGAGAGACAGCGCTCTCCTATAATTCACCCCTCCACTTT.

V gene TRBV28 combines with J gene TRBJ2-7, with a tentative D call TRBD2 (7 bases). The CDR3 loop spans 14 amino acids. Germline CDR1 MDHEN, CDR2 SYDVKM. The ends were cut back, 4 bases at V and 2 bases at J, with 12 bases in the middle. In DNA form, the CDR3 reads TGTGCCAGCAGTTCTACAGGGACTACCTACGAGCAGTACTTC. Residues: CASSSTGTTYEQYF.

The CDR3 loop is CASSAGWDRGMDTQYF. The CDR3 DNA is TGTGCCAGCAGCGCAGGGTGGGACAGGGGAATGGATACGCAGTATTTT. The chain combines TRBV7-2 with TRBJ2-3, with 10 positions matching TRBD1. After removal of 5 bases from V and 6 bases from J, the junction contained 11 bases not matched to a gene. The CDR3 has 16 residues. The germline V gene has CDR1 SGHTA and CDR2 FQGNSA. The variable domain in full, completed from reference TRBV7-2 and TRBJ2-3, reads GAGVSQSPSNKVTEKGKDVELRCDPISGHTALYWYRQSLGQGLEFLIYFQGNSAPDKSGLPSDRFSAERTGGSVSTLTIQRTQQEDSAVYLCASSAGWDRGMDTQYFGPGTRLTVL.

V usage is TRBV11-3 and J usage is TRBJ2-2; possibly TRBD2 for D (6 bases). CDR1 is SGHNT and CDR2 is YENEEA in the germline V gene. The ends were cut back, 2 bases at V and 3 bases at J, with 10 bases in the middle. The CDR3 spans 15 residues. CDR3 sequence: CASSLTGAYTGELFF. The DNA for the CDR3 is TGTGCCAGCAGCTTAACGGGAGCCTACACCGGGGAGCTGTTTTTT.

This rearrangement joins TRBV6-1 to TRBJ2-2; 8 bases are a match to TRBD2. The CDR3 runs to 16 residues. The ends lost 2 bases at V and 6 bases at J; junction bases unmatched: 8. Germline V gives CDR1 MNHNS, CDR2 SASEGT. The CDR3, as DNA: TGTGCCAGCAGTGAAATTGCGGGAGGAGGGTCCGGGGAGCTGTTTTTT. Protein: CASSEIAGGGSGELFF.

This clone was counted once. The V and J genes are TRBV5-4 and TRBJ2-1; 7 bases line up with TRBD2. This CDR3 contains 16 residues. V shed 0 bases and J 7 bases; nucleotides not matched to a gene: 10. Germline V lookup: CDR1 SGHNT, CDR2 YYREEE (reference sequence). The CDR3 spells CASSLVSGLGRNEQFF. The CDR3 DNA follows: TGTGCCAGCAGCTTGGTTTCGGGACTCGGGAGGAATGAGCAGTTCTTC.

The CDR3 sequence is CASSFRLAGGQETQYF. The CDR3, as DNA: TGCGCCAGCAGCTTCCGACTAGCGGGGGGTCAAGAGACCCAGTACTTC. This chain connects TRBV5-1 to TRBJ2-5, with 13 bases aligning to TRBD2. V lost 2 bases and J lost 2; bases outside the gene matches: 3. Germline V gives CDR1 SGHRS, CDR2 YFSETQ. This CDR3 spans 16 amino acids.

The chain recombines TRBV6-5 with TRBJ2-7, with 8 positions matching TRBD2. Germline V gives CDR1 MNHEY, CDR2 SVGAGI. The CDR3 contains 13 residues. Germline trimming cut 5 bases from V and 6 bases from J; bases unmatched to any gene: 6. Written as DNA, the CDR3 is TGTGCCAGCAGTGCCAGCGGGAGCGCCGAGCAGTACTTC. This translates into CASSASGSAEQYF.

The gene calls are TRBV2 and TRBJ1-4; TRBD1 aligns across 8 bases. This CDR3 contains 15 residues. The V gene's germline CDR1 is SNHLY and CDR2 FYNNEI. Trimming at V came to 11 bases and at J to 4 bases, leaving 12 bases not matched to a gene. The CDR3 sequence: CAYSGGAVLNEKLFF. The DNA of the CDR3 is TGTGCCTATTCAGGGGGCGCGGTCCTTAATGAAAAACTGTTTTTT. Full variable domain (missing parts from reference TRBV2 and TRBJ1-4): EPEVTQTPSHQVTQMGQEVILRCVPISNHLYFYWYRQILGQKVEFLVSFYNNEISEKSEIFDDQFSVERPDGSNFTLKIRSTKLEDSAMYFCAYSGGAVLNEKLFFGSGTQLSVL.

This chain links TRBV4-2 with TRBJ2-1, with 7 bases lining up with TRBD1. Germline V lookup: CDR1 LGHNA, CDR2 YNFKEQ. The CDR3 is 16 residues long. With V trimmed by 3 bases and J by 2 bases, 7 bases remained unmatched. The CDR3 region has the DNA TGTGCCAGCAGCCAGGAACAGGGGATTCCCTACAATGAGCAGTTCTTC. Its translation is CASSQEQGIPYNEQFF.

The chain couples TRBV11-2 to TRBJ2-2, with D possibly matching TRBD1 (5 bases). This CDR3 is built from 15 residues. The germline CDR1 and CDR2 sequences are SGHAT and FQNNGV. V dropped 3 bases and J dropped 1 base, with 9 bases sitting between them. Written as DNA, the CDR3 is TGTGCCAGCAGCTTGGCAGGGTGGAACACCGGGGAGCTGTTTTTT. The encoded protein is CASSLAGWNTGELFF. Full variable domain (remainder filled in from reference TRBV11-2 and TRBJ2-2): EAGVAQSPRYKIIEKRQSVAFWCNPISGHATLYWYQQILGQGPKLLIQFQNNGVVDDSQLPKDRFSAERLKGVDSTLKIQPAKLEDSAVYLCASSLAGWNTGELFFGEGSRLTVL.

The V gene is TRBV4-2, the J gene TRBJ2-7; 7 bases are a match to TRBD1. The V gene end was trimmed by 0 bases and the J gene end by 2 bases; junction bases not matched to a gene: 7. Germline assignment: CDR1 LGHNA and CDR2 YNFKEQ. There are 16 residues in the CDR3. The CDR3 DNA follows: TGTGCCAGCAGCCAAGAAAAAAGACAGGGAACCTACGAGCAGTACTTC. Translated, it gives CASSQEKRQGTYEQYF.

V usage is TRBV18 and J usage is TRBJ2-1, with a weak D call TRBD2 (5 bases). The CDR3 has 15 amino acids. Trimming cost V 4 bases and J 1 base, with 11 bases left between them. Looked up from germline, CDR1 is KGHSH and CDR2 is LQKENI. CDR3 DNA: TGTGCCAGCTCACAGGCGAGGGCGTCCTACAATGAGCAGTTCTTC. This sequence encodes CASSQARASYNEQFF.

The J gene is TRBJ2-5, the V gene TRBV29-1, with a possible D match to TRBD2 (5 bases). Looked up from germline, CDR1 is SQVTM and CDR2 is ANQGSEA. The length of the CDR3 is 12 residues. Trimming took off 7 bases at V and 6 bases at J, with 15 bases between the two ends. CDR3 protein: CSGLLAGKTQYF. Written as DNA, the CDR3 is TGCAGCGGGTTGCTAGCTGGGAAGACCCAGTACTTC.

This chain uses TRBV5-6 with TRBJ1-2, with D possibly matching TRBD1 (5 bases). The germline gives CDR1 SGHDT, CDR2 YYEEEE. The V and J ends lost 4 bases and 4 bases respectively, with 17 bases between them. The CDR3 has 15 residues. The CDR3 nucleotides are TGTGCCAGCAGCCCCGTTGGGAGGGGACTCTATGGCTACACCTTC. Its protein is CASSPVGRGLYGYTF.

The rearrangement uses TRBV4-2 and TRBJ2-4, with a weak D call TRBD2 (5 bases). With 0 bases removed from V and 6 bases from J, the gap between germline ends came to 15 bases. Germline V gene lookup returns CDR1 LGHNA and CDR2 YNFKEQ. The CDR3 loop spans 16 amino acids. CDR3 region: CASSQELGGGGNIQYF. The CDR3 bases are TGTGCCAGCAGCCAAGAGTTAGGAGGAGGTGGAAACATTCAGTACTTC.